This T cell receptor (beta chain) was sequenced in a study of shared clonotypes between healthy human individuals. Regarding the study as a whole: In the sorted subsets, rarefaction showed sequencing was incomplete despite large depth.

The protocol was immunoSEQ multiplex PCR, while the TCRdb copy is restricted to in-frame clones and leaves out a portion. Of 630,000 or so clones in the sample, 95% to 98% are singletons; the top ten hold 0.3%. Points on this clone: The antigen is not known.

Naive CD8 populations comprised CD45RO-negative cells positively selected for CCR7, excluding terminally differentiated effector memory CD45RA+ cells. Sequencing was carried out using naive CD8+ T cells sorted from blood. The receptor's source is a man aged 25-40 years in good health.

Here the CDR3 reads CASSTYGLAGGSSYEQYF. The CDR3 region has the DNA TGTGCCAGCAGCACCTATGGACTAGCGGGAGGGAGCTCCTACGAGCAGTACTTC. The chain is built from TRBV7-9 and TRBJ2-7, with 15 nucleotides matching TRBD2. The germline CDR1 and CDR2 sequences are SEHNR and FQNEAQ (reference sequence). The CDR3 has 18 residues. Trimming cost V 5 bases and J 0 bases; bases outside gene matches: 8.